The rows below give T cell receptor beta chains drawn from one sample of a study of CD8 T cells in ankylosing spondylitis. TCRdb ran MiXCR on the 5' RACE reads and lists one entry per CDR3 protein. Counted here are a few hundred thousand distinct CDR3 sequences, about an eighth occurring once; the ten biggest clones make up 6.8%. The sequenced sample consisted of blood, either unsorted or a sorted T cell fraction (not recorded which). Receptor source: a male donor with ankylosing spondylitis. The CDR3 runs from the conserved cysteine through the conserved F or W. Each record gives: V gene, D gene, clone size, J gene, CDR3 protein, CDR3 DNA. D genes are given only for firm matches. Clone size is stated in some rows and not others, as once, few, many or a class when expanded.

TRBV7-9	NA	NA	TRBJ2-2	CAFAGGQPSVGELFF	TGTGCCTTCGCCGGCGGACAGCCTAGTGTCGGGGAGCTGTTTTTT
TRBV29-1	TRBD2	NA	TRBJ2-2	CSVPGLAGMNTGELFF	TGCAGCGTGCCGGGACTAGCGGGAATGAACACCGGGGAGCTGTTTTTT
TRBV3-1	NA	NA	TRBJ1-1	CASSQAQTEAFF	TGTGCCAGCAGCCAAGCCCAAACTGAAGCTTTCTTT
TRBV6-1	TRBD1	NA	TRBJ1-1	CASSRGFLDTEAFF	TGTGCCAGCAGCAGGGGGTTTTTGGACACTGAAGCTTTCTTT
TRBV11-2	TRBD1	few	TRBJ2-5	CATSTGGGETQYF	TGTGCCACTTCTACAGGGGGCGGAGAGACCCAGTACTTC
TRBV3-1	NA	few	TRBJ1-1	CASSQDWGARGAFF	TGTGCCAGCAGCCAAGACTGGGGGGCGCGGGGAGCTTTCTTT
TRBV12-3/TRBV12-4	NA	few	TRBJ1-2	CASSFRTDSGYTF	TGTGCCAGCAGTTTCCGGACAGACAGTGGGTACACCTTC
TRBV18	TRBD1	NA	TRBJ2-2	CASSPLPGTGNTGELFF	TGTGCCAGCTCACCACTCCCGGGGACAGGGAACACCGGGGAGCTGTTTTTT
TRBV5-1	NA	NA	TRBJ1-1	CASSFYAGNRLNTEAFF	TGCGCCAGCAGCTTCTATGCAGGTAACCGACTGAACACTGAAGCTTTCTTT
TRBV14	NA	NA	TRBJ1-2	CASSQGPGLLYTF	TGTGCCAGCAGCCAAGGGCCAGGGTTGCTCTACACCTTC
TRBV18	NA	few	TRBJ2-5	CASSPARAKETQYF	TGTGCCAGCTCACCGGCCAGGGCCAAAGAGACCCAGTACTTC
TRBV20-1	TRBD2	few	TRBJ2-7	CSARGGLAESYEQYF	TGCAGTGCTAGAGGGGGACTAGCGGAATCCTACGAGCAGTACTTC
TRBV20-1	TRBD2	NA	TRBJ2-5	CSAESGAGQETQYF	TGCAGTGCAGAAAGCGGGGCAGGGCAAGAGACCCAGTACTTC
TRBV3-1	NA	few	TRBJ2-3	CASSPRAGRRDTQYF	TGTGCCAGCAGCCCCCGGGCAGGAAGAAGAGATACGCAGTATTTT
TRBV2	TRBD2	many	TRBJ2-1	CASNQLAVYNEQFF	TGTGCCAGCAACCAACTAGCGGTATACAATGAGCAGTTCTTC
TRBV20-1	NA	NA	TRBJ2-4	CSAGSIAKNIQYF	TGCAGTGCGGGAAGTATAGCCAAAAACATTCAGTACTTC
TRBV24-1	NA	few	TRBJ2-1	CATSDIGQSYNEQFF	TGTGCCACCAGTGATATCGGACAGTCCTACAATGAGCAGTTCTTC
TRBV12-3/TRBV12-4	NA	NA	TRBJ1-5	CASSFENQPQHF	TGTGCCAGCAGTTTTGAAAATCAGCCCCAGCATTTT
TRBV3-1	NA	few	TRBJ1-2	CASSQEGDIHGYTF	TGTGCCAGCAGCCAAGAAGGGGACATCCATGGCTACACCTTC
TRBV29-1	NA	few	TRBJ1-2	CSVVNSGSNYGYTF	TGCAGCGTTGTCAACAGCGGTTCAAACTATGGCTACACCTTC
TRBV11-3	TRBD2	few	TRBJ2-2	CASSEAGRQTGELFF	TGTGCCAGCAGCGAGGCCGGGAGGCAGACCGGGGAGCTGTTTTTT
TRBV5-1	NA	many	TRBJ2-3	CASSRQLTDTQYF	TGCGCCAGCAGCAGACAGCTAACAGATACGCAGTATTTT
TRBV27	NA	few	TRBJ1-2	CASSFAGDGGYTF	TGTGCCAGCAGTTTTGCCGGGGATGGGGGCTACACCTTC
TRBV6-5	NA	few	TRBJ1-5	CASSYLRGNQPQHF	TGTGCCAGCAGTTACCTCAGGGGTAATCAGCCCCAGCATTTT
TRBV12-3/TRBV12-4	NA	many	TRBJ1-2	CASSLGRTNYGYTF	TGTGCCAGCAGTTTGGGCAGGACTAACTATGGCTACACCTTC
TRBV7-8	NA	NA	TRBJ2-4	CASSRPGRGNIQYF	TGTGCCAGCAGCCGGCCGGGACGGGGAAACATTCAGTACTTC
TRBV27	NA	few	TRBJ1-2	CASSHSVSAFARGYTF	TGTGCCAGCAGTCACTCCGTCTCGGCTTTCGCGAGGGGCTACACCTTC
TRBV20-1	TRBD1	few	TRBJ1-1	CSASDRVVTEAFF	TGCAGTGCTTCGGACAGGGTTGTCACTGAAGCTTTCTTT
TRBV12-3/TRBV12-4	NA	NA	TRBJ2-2	CASRSLPNTGELFF	TGTGCCAGCAGGTCTCTGCCGAACACCGGGGAGCTGTTTTTT
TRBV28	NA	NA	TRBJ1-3	CASWASSSGNTIYF	TGTGCCAGCTGGGCTTCGAGCTCTGGAAACACCATATATTTT
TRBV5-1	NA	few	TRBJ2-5	CASSEGLGETQYF	TGCGCCAGCAGCGAGGGGCTCGGGGAGACCCAGTACTTC
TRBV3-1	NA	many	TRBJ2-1	CASSWGPGEQFF	TGTGCCAGCAGCTGGGGACCAGGGGAGCAGTTCTTC
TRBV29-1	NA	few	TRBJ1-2	CSVEDSQLQGYTF	TGCAGCGTTGAGGACAGCCAACTTCAGGGCTACACCTTC
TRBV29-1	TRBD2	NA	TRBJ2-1	CSAGRDRTYNEQFF	TGCAGCGCTGGGAGGGATCGGACCTACAATGAGCAGTTCTTC
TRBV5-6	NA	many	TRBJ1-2	CASSLRQGLGGYTF	TGTGCCAGCAGCTTGCGGCAGGGGCTAGGTGGCTACACCTTC
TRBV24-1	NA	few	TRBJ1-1	CATSDLQGPKAFF	TGTGCCACCAGTGACCTCCAGGGACCTAAGGCTTTCTTT
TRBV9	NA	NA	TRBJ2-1	CASSVVPLLARPEQFF	TGTGCCAGCAGCGTAGTCCCCCTACTAGCCCGGCCTGAGCAGTTCTTC
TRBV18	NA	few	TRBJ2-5	CASSPDAGTQETQYF	TGTGCCAGCTCACCCGATGCGGGGACCCAAGAGACCCAGTACTTC
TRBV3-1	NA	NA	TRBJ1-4	CASSHPSQATNEKLFF	TGTGCCAGCAGCCACCCCTCACAGGCAACTAATGAAAAACTGTTTTTT
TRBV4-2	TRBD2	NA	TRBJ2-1	CASSQGSSGNSYNEQFF	TGTGCCAGCAGCCAAGGCTCCAGCGGGAACTCCTACAATGAGCAGTTCTTC